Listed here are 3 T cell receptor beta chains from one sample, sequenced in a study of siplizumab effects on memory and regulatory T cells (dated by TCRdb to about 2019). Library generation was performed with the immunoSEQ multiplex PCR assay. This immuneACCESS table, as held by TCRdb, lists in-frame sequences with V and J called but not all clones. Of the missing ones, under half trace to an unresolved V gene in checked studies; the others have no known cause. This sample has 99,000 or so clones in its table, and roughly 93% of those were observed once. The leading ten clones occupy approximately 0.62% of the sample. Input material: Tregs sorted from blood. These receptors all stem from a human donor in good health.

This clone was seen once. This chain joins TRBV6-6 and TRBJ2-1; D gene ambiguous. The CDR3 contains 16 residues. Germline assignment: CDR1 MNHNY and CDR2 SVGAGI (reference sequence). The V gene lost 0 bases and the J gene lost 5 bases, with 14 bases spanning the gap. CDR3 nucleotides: TGTGCCAGCAGTTACTCCTGGTTGAGCAGAAACAATGAGCAGTTCTTC. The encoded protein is CASSYSWLSRNNEQFF.

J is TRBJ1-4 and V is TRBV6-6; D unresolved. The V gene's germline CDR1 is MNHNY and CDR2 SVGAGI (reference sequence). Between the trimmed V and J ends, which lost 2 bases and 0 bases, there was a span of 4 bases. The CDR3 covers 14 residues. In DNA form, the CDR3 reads TGTGCCAGCAGTTACAGGGCAACTAATGAAAAACTGTTTTTT. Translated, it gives CASSYRATNEKLFF.

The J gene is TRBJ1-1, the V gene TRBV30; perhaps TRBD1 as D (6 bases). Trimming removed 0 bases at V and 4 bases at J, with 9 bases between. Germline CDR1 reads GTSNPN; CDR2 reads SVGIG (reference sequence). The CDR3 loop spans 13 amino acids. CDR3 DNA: TGTGCCTGGAGTGTAAAGGGGGGCACTGAAGCTTTCTTT. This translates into CAWSVKGGTEAFF.